This T cell receptor (beta chain) comes out of a study of a mutant IDH1 vaccine in newly diagnosed glioma. Across the whole study: A roughly 60% male, around 40% female split and a mean age of around 37 years characterized treated patients.

This clone was counted a few times. Antigen specificity is unknown. The CDR3 is 11 amino acids. Germline V gene data show CDR1 as MNHNS and CDR2 as SASEGT. Trimming cost V 2 bases and J 6 bases, with 3 bases left between them. Time point given: week 35, safety follow-up. Alongside topical imiquimod, each dose of vaccine comprised 300 ug of mutant IDH1 20-mer peptide. Eight vaccine injections were given to patients in weeks 1, 3, 5, 7, 11, 15, 19 and 23. New WHO grade 3 or 4 astrocytomas that were IDH1-mutant and ATRX-lost occurred in the donors. TCRdb's copy holds only in-frame clones and misses some; the assay was immunoSEQ multiplex PCR. This table has 25,000 to 40,000 clones, roughly three quarters appearing once.

Sequenced here: PBMCs, sampled from a glioma patient whose treatment included an IDH1 peptide vaccine. The chain couples TRBV6-1 to TRBJ2-3, with D hard to call. This receptor was identified in a woman aged 40-49 years with glioma. CDR3 sequence: CASSELDTQYF. The DNA for the CDR3 is TGTGCCAGCAGTGAATTGGATACGCAGTATTTT.